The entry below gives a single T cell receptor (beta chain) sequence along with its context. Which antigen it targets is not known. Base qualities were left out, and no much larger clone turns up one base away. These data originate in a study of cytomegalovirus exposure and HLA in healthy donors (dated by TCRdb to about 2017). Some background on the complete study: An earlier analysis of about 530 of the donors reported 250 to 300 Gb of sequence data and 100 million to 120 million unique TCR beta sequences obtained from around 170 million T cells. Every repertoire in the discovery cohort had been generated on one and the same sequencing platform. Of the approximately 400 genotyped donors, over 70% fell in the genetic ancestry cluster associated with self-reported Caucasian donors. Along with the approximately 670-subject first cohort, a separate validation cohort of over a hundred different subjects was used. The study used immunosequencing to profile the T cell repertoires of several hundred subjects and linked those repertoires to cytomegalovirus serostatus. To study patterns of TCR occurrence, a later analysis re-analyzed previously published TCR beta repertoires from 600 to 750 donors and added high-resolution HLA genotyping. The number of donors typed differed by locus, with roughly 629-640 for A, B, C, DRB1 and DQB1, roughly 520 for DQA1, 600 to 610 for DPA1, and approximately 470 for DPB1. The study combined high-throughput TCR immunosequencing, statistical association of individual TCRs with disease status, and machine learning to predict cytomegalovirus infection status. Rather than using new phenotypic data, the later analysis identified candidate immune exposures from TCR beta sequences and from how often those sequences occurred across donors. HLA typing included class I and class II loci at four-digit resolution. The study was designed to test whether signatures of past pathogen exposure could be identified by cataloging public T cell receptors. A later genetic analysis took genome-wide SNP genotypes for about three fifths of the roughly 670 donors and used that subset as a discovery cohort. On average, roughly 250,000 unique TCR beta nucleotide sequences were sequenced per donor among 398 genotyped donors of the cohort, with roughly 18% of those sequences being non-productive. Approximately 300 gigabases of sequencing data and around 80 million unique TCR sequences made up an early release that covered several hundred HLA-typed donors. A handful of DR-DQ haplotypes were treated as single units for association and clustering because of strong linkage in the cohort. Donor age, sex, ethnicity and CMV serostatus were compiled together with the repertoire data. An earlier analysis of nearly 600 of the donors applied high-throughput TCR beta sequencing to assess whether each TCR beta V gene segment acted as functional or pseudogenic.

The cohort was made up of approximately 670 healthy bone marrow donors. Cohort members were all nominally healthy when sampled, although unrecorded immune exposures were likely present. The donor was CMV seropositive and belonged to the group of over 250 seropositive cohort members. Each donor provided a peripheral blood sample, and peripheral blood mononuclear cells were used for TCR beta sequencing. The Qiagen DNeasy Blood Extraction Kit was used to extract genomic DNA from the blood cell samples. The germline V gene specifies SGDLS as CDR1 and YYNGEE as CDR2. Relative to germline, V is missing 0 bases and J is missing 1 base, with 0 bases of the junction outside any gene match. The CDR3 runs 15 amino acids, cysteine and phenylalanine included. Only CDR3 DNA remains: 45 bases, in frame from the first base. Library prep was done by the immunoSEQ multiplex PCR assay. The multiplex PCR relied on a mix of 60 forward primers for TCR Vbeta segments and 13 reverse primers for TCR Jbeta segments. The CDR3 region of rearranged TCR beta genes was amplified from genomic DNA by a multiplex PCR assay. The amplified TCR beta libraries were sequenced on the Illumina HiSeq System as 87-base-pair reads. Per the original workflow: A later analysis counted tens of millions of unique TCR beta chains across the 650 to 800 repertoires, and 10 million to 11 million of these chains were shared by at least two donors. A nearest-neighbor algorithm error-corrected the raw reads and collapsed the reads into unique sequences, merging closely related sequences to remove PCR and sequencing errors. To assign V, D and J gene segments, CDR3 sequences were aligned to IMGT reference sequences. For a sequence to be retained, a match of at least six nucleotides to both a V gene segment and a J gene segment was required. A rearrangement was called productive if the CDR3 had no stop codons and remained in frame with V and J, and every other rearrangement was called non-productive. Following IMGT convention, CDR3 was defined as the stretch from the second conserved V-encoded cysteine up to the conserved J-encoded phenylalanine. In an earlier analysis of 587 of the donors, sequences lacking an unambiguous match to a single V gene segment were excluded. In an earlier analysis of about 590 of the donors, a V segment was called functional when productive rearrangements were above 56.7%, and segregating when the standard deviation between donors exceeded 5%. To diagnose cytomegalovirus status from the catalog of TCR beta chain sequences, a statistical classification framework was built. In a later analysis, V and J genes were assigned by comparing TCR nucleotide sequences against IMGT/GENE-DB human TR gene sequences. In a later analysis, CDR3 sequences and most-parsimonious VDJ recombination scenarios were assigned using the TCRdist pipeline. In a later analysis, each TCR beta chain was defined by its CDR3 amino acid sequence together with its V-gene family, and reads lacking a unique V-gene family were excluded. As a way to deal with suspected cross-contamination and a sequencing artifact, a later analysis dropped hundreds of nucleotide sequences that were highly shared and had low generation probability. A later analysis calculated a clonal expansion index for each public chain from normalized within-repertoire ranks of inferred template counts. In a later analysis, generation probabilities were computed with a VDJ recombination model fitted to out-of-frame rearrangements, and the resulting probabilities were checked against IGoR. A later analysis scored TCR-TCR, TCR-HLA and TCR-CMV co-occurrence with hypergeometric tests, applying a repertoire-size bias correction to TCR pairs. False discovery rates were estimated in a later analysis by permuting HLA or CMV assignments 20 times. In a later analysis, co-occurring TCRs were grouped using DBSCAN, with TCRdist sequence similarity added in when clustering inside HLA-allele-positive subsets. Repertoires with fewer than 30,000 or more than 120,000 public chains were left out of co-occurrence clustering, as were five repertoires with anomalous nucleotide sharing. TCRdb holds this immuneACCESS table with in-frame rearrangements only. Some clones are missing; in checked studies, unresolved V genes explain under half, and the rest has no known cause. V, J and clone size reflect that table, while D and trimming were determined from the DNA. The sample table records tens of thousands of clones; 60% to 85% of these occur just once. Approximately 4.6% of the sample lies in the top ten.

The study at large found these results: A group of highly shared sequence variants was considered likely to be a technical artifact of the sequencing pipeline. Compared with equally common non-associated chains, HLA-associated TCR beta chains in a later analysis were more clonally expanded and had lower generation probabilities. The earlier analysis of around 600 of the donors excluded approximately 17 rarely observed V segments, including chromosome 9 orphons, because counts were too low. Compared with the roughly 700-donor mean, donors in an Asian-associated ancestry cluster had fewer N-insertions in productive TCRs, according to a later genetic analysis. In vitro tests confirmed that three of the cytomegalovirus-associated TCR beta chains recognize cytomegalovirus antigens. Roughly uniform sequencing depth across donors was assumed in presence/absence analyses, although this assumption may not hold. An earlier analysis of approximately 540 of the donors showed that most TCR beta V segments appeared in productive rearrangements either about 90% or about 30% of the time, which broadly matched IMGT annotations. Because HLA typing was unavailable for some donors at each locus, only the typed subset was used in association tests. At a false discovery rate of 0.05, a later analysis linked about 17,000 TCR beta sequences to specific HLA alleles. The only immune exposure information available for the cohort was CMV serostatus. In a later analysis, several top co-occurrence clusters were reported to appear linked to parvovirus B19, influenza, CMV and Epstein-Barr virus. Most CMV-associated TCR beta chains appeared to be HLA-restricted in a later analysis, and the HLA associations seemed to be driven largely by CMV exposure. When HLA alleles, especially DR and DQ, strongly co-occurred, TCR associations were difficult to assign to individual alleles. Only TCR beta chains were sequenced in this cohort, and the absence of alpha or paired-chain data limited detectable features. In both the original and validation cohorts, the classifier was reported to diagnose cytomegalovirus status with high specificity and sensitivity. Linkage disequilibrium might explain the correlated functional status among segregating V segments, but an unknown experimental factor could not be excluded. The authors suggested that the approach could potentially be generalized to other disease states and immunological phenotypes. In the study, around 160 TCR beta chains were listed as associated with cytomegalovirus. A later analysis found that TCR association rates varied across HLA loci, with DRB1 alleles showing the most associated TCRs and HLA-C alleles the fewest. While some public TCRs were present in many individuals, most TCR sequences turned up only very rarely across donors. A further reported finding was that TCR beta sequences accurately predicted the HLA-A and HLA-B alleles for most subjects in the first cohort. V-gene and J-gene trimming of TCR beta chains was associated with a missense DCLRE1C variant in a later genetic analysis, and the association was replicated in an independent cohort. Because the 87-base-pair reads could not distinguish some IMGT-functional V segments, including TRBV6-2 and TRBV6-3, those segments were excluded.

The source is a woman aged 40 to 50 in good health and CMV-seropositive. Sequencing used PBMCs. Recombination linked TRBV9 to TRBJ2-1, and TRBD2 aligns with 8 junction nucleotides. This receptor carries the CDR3 CASSVGGRSYNEQFF. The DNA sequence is TGTGCCAGCAGCGTAGGCGGGAGGTCCTACAATGAGCAGTTCTTC.